A selection of T cell receptor beta chains follows, all from one sample in a study of shared clonotypes between healthy human individuals. Generated by immunoSEQ multiplex PCR, the TCRdb table keeps only in-frame clones and is missing some. The sample includes under 2,000,000 clones, roughly 95% of them seen just once. Material: naive CD8+ T cells sorted from blood. Receptor source: a man in his late teens or twenties in good health. Each CDR3 is given with its conserved first and last residue. Fields, in order: CDR3 protein, V gene, D gene, CDR3 length. D genes are given only for firm matches.

CDR3aa: CASSYSGSSYEQYF
v_gene: TRBV28
d_gene: .
len: 14

CDR3aa: CASSLAGTVYGYTF
v_gene: TRBV7-9
d_gene: TRBD1
len: 14

CDR3aa: CASSLAQGGEQYF
v_gene: TRBV5-1
d_gene: .
len: 13

CDR3aa: CASSAALYGYTF
v_gene: TRBV9
d_gene: .
len: 12

CDR3aa: CASSDGWPSFF
v_gene: TRBV5-1
d_gene: .
len: 11

CDR3aa: CASSISGIMNTEAFF
v_gene: TRBV19
d_gene: .
len: 15

CDR3aa: CASSSTTVQETQYF
v_gene: TRBV11-2
d_gene: .
len: 14

CDR3aa: CASSPSGGAVETQYF
v_gene: TRBV28
d_gene: TRBD2
len: 15

CDR3aa: CASSESLAGESDTQYF
v_gene: TRBV10-2
d_gene: TRBD2
len: 16

CDR3aa: CASSTLAGNEQFF
v_gene: TRBV19
d_gene: TRBD2
len: 13

CDR3aa: CASSPPGQNTQYF
v_gene: TRBV7-9
d_gene: .
len: 13

CDR3aa: CASTGTATYNEQFF
v_gene: TRBV6-6
d_gene: .
len: 14

CDR3aa: CASSVGGGETQYF
v_gene: TRBV9
d_gene: TRBD2
len: 13

CDR3aa: CASSLTGPNYGYTF
v_gene: TRBV11-2
d_gene: .
len: 14

CDR3aa: CASSADRADTQYF
v_gene: TRBV6-1
d_gene: TRBD1
len: 13

CDR3aa: CASSLRGAGGGEQYF
v_gene: TRBV5-6
d_gene: TRBD1
len: 15

CDR3aa: CASSQGSGTSGSYEQYF
v_gene: TRBV4-1
d_gene: TRBD2
len: 17

CDR3aa: CASSQGAGGFYEQYF
v_gene: TRBV14
d_gene: .
len: 15

CDR3aa: CASGLESYEQYF
v_gene: TRBV12-5
d_gene: .
len: 12

CDR3aa: CASSEGGSSYEQYF
v_gene: TRBV9
d_gene: TRBD2
len: 14

CDR3aa: CSMVILSTDTQYF
v_gene: TRBV29-1
d_gene: .
len: 13

CDR3aa: CASSLQKNEQYF
v_gene: TRBV5-4
d_gene: .
len: 12

CDR3aa: CASSLEFPSYNEQFF
v_gene: TRBV5-1
d_gene: .
len: 15

CDR3aa: CASSYSGLNTEAFF
v_gene: TRBV6-5
d_gene: .
len: 14

CDR3aa: CAIGRVGSSSYEQYF
v_gene: TRBV10-3
d_gene: .
len: 15

CDR3aa: CASTFQFNGYQPQHF
v_gene: TRBV6-1
d_gene: .
len: 15

CDR3aa: CASSEPRTSPYNEQFF
v_gene: TRBV2
d_gene: .
len: 16

CDR3aa: CASSLDRGDNEKLFF
v_gene: TRBV5-1
d_gene: TRBD1
len: 15

CDR3aa: CASSLVGGTYEQYF
v_gene: TRBV28
d_gene: .
len: 14

CDR3aa: CSVENLAGGGETQYF
v_gene: TRBV29-1
d_gene: TRBD2
len: 15

CDR3aa: CASQETNTGELFF
v_gene: TRBV9
d_gene: .
len: 13

CDR3aa: CASSRDNYEQYF
v_gene: TRBV5-1
d_gene: .
len: 12

CDR3aa: CASSLRARGIGYTF
v_gene: TRBV7-2
d_gene: TRBD1
len: 14

CDR3aa: CSLEGQREDYNEQFF
v_gene: TRBV29-1
d_gene: TRBD2
len: 15

CDR3aa: CASSPGTSGTQETQYF
v_gene: TRBV27
d_gene: TRBD2
len: 16

CDR3aa: CASSSPGLAGAPSTDTQYF
v_gene: TRBV7-2
d_gene: TRBD2
len: 19

CDR3aa: CASSFSGGATITDTQYF
v_gene: TRBV11-2
d_gene: TRBD2
len: 17

CDR3aa: CASSITGSYEQYF
v_gene: TRBV19
d_gene: .
len: 13

CDR3aa: CSVEEWVAGASYEQYF
v_gene: TRBV29-1
d_gene: .
len: 16

CDR3aa: CASSQEFQTSGNTIYF
v_gene: TRBV4-3
d_gene: .
len: 16

CDR3aa: CASTYRGPRGDTQYF
v_gene: TRBV6-6
d_gene: TRBD1
len: 15

CDR3aa: CASSQPQGQETQYF
v_gene: TRBV4-1
d_gene: .
len: 14

CDR3aa: CASRPGPGSYEQYF
v_gene: TRBV7-9
d_gene: .
len: 14

CDR3aa: CASSMAGAYEQYF
v_gene: TRBV19
d_gene: .
len: 13

CDR3aa: CASSSDSLAFASNTGELFF
v_gene: TRBV7-9
d_gene: .
len: 19

CDR3aa: CASSPRQGAKNIQYF
v_gene: TRBV7-9
d_gene: TRBD1
len: 15

CDR3aa: CASSQGSGTQYF
v_gene: TRBV14
d_gene: .
len: 12

CDR3aa: CASSWTGTSEQYF
v_gene: TRBV11-3
d_gene: TRBD1
len: 13